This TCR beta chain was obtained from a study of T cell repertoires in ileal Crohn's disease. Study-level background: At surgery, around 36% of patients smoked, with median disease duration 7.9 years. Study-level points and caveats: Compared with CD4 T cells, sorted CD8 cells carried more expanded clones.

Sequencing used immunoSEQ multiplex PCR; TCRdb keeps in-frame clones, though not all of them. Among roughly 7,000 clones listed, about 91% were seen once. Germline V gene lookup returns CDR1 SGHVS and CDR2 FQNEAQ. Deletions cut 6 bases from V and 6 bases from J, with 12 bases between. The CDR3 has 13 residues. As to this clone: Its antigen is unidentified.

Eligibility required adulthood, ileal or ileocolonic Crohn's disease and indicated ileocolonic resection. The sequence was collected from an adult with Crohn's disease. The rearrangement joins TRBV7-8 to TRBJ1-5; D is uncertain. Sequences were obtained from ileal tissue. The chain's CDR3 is CASRGRSGQPQHF. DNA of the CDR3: TGTGCCAGCAGGGGGAGGTCAGGTCAGCCCCAGCATTTT. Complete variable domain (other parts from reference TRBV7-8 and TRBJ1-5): GAGVSQSPRYKVAKRGQDVALRCDPISGHVSLFWYQQALGQGPEFLTYFQNEAQLDKSGLPSDRFFAERPEGSVSTLKIQRTQQEDSAVYLCASRGRSGQPQHFGDGTRLSIL.